A selection of T cell receptor beta chains follows, all from one sample in a study of cytomegalovirus exposure and HLA in healthy donors. This table comes from immunoSEQ multiplex PCR, and its TCRdb copy is limited to in-frame clones, with some not included. Its table lists about 130,000 clones. Sequencing was carried out using PBMCs. These receptors all stem from a woman in her thirties or forties in good health and CMV-seropositive. The CDR3 runs from the conserved cysteine through the conserved F or W.

j_call: TRBJ2-7
v_call: TRBV7-2
cdr3_aa: CASSLALERRREQYF

j_call: TRBJ1-5
v_call: TRBV19
cdr3_aa: CASSNSGLSNQPQHF

j_call: TRBJ1-3
v_call: TRBV28
cdr3_aa: CASRTSGNTIYF

j_call: TRBJ2-1
v_call: TRBV29-1
cdr3_aa: CSVNPGISNNEQFF

j_call: TRBJ2-7
v_call: TRBV28
cdr3_aa: CASRTGAGGYEQYF

j_call: TRBJ2-1
v_call: TRBV9
cdr3_aa: CASSVAGVGTSRYNEQFF

j_call: TRBJ1-2
v_call: TRBV19
cdr3_aa: CASSIVGSGYTF

j_call: TRBJ2-3
v_call: TRBV18
cdr3_aa: CASSPAGAVDTQYF

j_call: TRBJ2-7
v_call: TRBV28
cdr3_aa: CASTHLREPDPYEQYF

j_call: TRBJ2-7
v_call: TRBV5-4
cdr3_aa: CASMYSGSSEQYF

j_call: TRBJ1-2
v_call: TRBV6-5
cdr3_aa: CASSYSGQSNYGYTF

j_call: TRBJ2-3
v_call: TRBV9
cdr3_aa: CASRPLAGGADTQYF

j_call: TRBJ1-2
v_call: TRBV9
cdr3_aa: CASSVGQGTYGYTF

j_call: TRBJ2-7
v_call: TRBV5-1
cdr3_aa: CASSPVGLAGGRSHEQYF

j_call: TRBJ1-4
v_call: TRBV5-1
cdr3_aa: CASSLGWGRRQEKLFF

j_call: TRBJ1-2
v_call: TRBV5-4
cdr3_aa: CASSLAGASLYGYTF

j_call: TRBJ2-5
v_call: TRBV7-3
cdr3_aa: CASSKTGGRKTQYF

j_call: TRBJ2-3
v_call: TRBV5-1
cdr3_aa: CASSLVQGITDTQYF

j_call: TRBJ2-5
v_call: TRBV27
cdr3_aa: CASRLAGGPRETQYF

j_call: TRBJ1-1
v_call: TRBV7-8
cdr3_aa: CASSPWTGGDSAFF

j_call: TRBJ2-7
v_call: TRBV19
cdr3_aa: CASSTYPGGSYEQYF

j_call: TRBJ2-1
v_call: TRBV5-6
cdr3_aa: CASSSGTGLYNEQFF

j_call: TRBJ2-7
v_call: TRBV6-6
cdr3_aa: CASTYLSGIYEQYF

j_call: TRBJ2-1
v_call: TRBV5-1
cdr3_aa: CASSLASAGGPPYNEQFF

j_call: TRBJ2-7
v_call: TRBV7-2
cdr3_aa: CASSVSPSYEQYF

j_call: TRBJ1-1
v_call: TRBV5-1
cdr3_aa: CASSVRDRGDGTEAFF

j_call: TRBJ2-5
v_call: TRBV7-9
cdr3_aa: CASSPPRGQETQYF

j_call: TRBJ2-3
v_call: TRBV19
cdr3_aa: CASTHTSTDTQYF

j_call: TRBJ2-7
v_call: TRBV19
cdr3_aa: CASSIRGQGATYEQYF

j_call: TRBJ1-3
v_call: TRBV5-6
cdr3_aa: CASSWGSGLANTIYF

j_call: TRBJ2-1
v_call: TRBV19
cdr3_aa: CASSIKNSYNEQFF

j_call: TRBJ2-6
v_call: TRBV21-1
cdr3_aa: CASSKEMASGANVLTF

j_call: TRBJ2-5
v_call: TRBV28
cdr3_aa: CASSLWTAGGETQYF

j_call: TRBJ2-3
v_call: TRBV9
cdr3_aa: CASSSRGGYTDTQYF

j_call: TRBJ2-7
v_call: TRBV21-1
cdr3_aa: CASSKPRSRNAYEQYF

j_call: TRBJ1-5
v_call: TRBV5-6
cdr3_aa: CASSLAGRASGAQHF

j_call: TRBJ1-1
v_call: TRBV9
cdr3_aa: CASSVGGRPAEAFF

j_call: .
v_call: TRBV6-5
cdr3_aa: CASSYNLYEQYF

j_call: TRBJ2-4
v_call: TRBV27
cdr3_aa: CASSGRPGNIQYF

j_call: TRBJ1-2
v_call: TRBV9
cdr3_aa: CASSVGGAAIYGYTF

j_call: TRBJ1-2
v_call: TRBV7-8
cdr3_aa: CASSLGAVGNYGYTF

j_call: TRBJ1-5
v_call: TRBV19
cdr3_aa: CASLPLAQDRGQPQHF

j_call: TRBJ2-3
v_call: TRBV25-1
cdr3_aa: CASSEEVTQYF

j_call: TRBJ2-1
v_call: TRBV13
cdr3_aa: CASSLRGQGHNEQFF